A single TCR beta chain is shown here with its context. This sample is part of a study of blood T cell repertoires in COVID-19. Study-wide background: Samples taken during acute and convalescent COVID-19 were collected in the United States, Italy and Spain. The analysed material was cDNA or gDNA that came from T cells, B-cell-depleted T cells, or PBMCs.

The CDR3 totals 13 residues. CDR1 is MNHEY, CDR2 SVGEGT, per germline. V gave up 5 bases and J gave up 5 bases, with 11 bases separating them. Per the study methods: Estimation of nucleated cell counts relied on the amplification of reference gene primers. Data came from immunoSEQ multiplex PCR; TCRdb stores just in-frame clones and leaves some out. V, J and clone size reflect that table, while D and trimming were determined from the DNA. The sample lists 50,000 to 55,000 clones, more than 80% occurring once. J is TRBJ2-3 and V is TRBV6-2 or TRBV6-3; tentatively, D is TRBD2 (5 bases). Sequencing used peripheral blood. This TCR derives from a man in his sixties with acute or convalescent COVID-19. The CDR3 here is CASSLLAVDTQYF. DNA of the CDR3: TGTGCCAGCAGTCTCCTAGCTGTAGATACGCAGTATTTT.